The T cell receptor beta chain under discussion was sequenced for a study of patients and donors after allogeneic stem cell transplantation. MiXCR, applied by TCRdb to the RT-PCR reads, yields one record per CDR3 protein. This table has about 150,000 distinct CDR3 sequences, about a third appearing once. V lost 3 bases to trimming and J lost 2 bases, with 8 bases between them. This CDR3 has 13 residues. Germline V gene data show CDR1 as MDHEN and CDR2 as SYDVKM. This clonotype was observed a few times. The gene calls are TRBV28 and TRBJ2-7; D remains unclear. Sequenced material: blood, either unsorted or a sorted T cell fraction (not recorded which). This clonotype was sampled from a human donor who was either an allogeneic HSCT recipient or a stem cell or donor lymphocyte infusion donor (not recorded which). It is not recorded whose cells these are; they may come from a transplant donor. CDR3 DNA sequence: TGTGCCAGCAGTTTCCCCCCCGCCTACGAGCAGTACTTC. Its translation is CASSFPPAYEQYF.